Below, 26 T cell receptor beta chains from the same sample are listed, as sequenced in a study of blood T cell repertoires in COVID-19. The method was immunoSEQ multiplex PCR; TCRdb's version includes in-frame clones alone and lacks a portion of them. The data contain over 250,000 clones, roughly 87% of them singletons. Sequencing was performed on PBMCs or T cells enriched from blood (not recorded which). Receptors originate from a woman between 18 and 29 years old who had recovered from COVID-19.

V usage is TRBV7-2 and J usage is TRBJ1-1; TRBD1 might be the D (5 bases). Trimming shortened V by 3 bases and J by 3 bases, and 8 bases separated the two germline ends. Germline V gene lookup returns CDR1 SGHTA and CDR2 FQGNSA. This CDR3 region has 13 residues. CDR3 coding DNA: TGTGCCAGCAGCTTTGTAGGGGACACTGAAGCTTTCTTT. Amino acids: CASSFVGDTEAFF.

In its sample, this clone was seen a few times. The V call is TRBV7-9, the J call TRBJ2-7; the D gene is possibly TRBD2 (5 bases). The germline V gene encodes CDR1 SEHNR and CDR2 FQNEAQ (reference sequence). This CDR3 comprises 14 residues. With 5 bases removed from V and 2 bases from J, the gap between germline ends came to 13 bases. The CDR3 region is CASSPEDPPYEQYF. The CDR3 DNA follows: TGTGCCAGCAGCCCGGAGGACCCACCCTACGAGCAGTACTTC.

This chain links TRBV25-1 with TRBJ1-4, with 10 bases fitting TRBD1. The CDR3 has 15 residues. The J segment lost 8 bases and the V segment lost 3 bases, leaving 6 bases of the junction unmatched. Germline V CDR1 and CDR2: MGHDK, SYGVNS. The CDR3 sequence is CASSDGGQGGEKLFF. The CDR3 nucleotides read TGTGCCAGCAGTGACGGTGGACAGGGGGGAGAAAAACTGTTTTTT.

The chain couples TRBV6-5 to TRBJ2-7; 7 nucleotides match TRBD2. The CDR3 extends over 14 amino acids. J gave up 3 bases and V 6 bases, and 8 bases lay outside the gene matches. Per germline, CDR1 MNHEY and CDR2 SVGAGI. Written as DNA, the CDR3 is TGTGCCAGCAGCCCCCTAGCGGTTGACTACGAGCAGTACTTC. Amino acids: CASSPLAVDYEQYF.

V is TRBV11-2 and J is TRBJ2-3; TRBD2 is a possible D gene (6 bases). V was cut by 5 bases and J by 4 bases, with 28 bases left in between. Germline V gene sequence: CDR1 SGHAT, CDR2 FQNNGV. This CDR3 is 19 amino acids long. The CDR3 spells CASSAVRVVTRGRSDTQYF. The CDR3 nucleotides are TGTGCCAGCAGCGCGGTTCGAGTAGTCACACGGGGGAGATCAGATACGCAGTATTTT.

The chain has TRBV6-5 and TRBJ1-1, with a possible D match to TRBD1 (6 bases). The CDR3 length is 13 residues. The V end was cut by 4 bases, the J end by 7 bases, with 13 bases between. The germline V gene has CDR1 MNHEY and CDR2 SVGAGI. The DNA of the CDR3 is TGTGCCAGCAGTTTTACAGGGAGAGATGAAGCTTTCTTT. It translates to CASSFTGRDEAFF.

J is TRBJ2-1 and V is TRBV27; D possibly corresponds to TRBD2 (6 bases). Germline CDR1 reads MNHEY; CDR2 reads SMNVEV (reference sequence). Trimming pared 0 bases from V and 4 bases from J, leaving 10 bases between. The CDR3 sequence is 15 residues long. CDR3 region: CASSLSASVYNEQFF. The CDR3 coding sequence is TGTGCCAGCAGTTTATCGGCTAGCGTATACAATGAGCAGTTCTTC.

The chain combines TRBV18 with TRBJ1-5, with D tentatively TRBD1 (5 bases). In germline, CDR1 is KGHSH, CDR2 LQKENI. With 5 bases removed from V and 7 bases from J, the gap between germline ends came to 18 bases. This CDR3 is 15 amino acids long. Here the CDR3 DNA reads TGTGCCAGCTCAAATCTCGGAGGGGTCGAACAGCCCCAGCATTTT. It yields the protein CASSNLGGVEQPQHF.

A few counts support this clone. The J gene is TRBJ1-6, the V gene TRBV6-2 or TRBV6-3; TRBD1 is a possible D gene (5 bases). This CDR3 is 17 amino acids long. V was trimmed by 2 bases and J by 9 bases, leaving 20 bases between them. Looked up from germline, CDR1 is MNHEY and CDR2 is SVGEGT. The CDR3 DNA sequence: TGTGCCAGCAGTTACCCCGGGGGAGGACCCGGGGTTTCACCCCTCCACTTT. This codes for CASSYPGGGPGVSPLHF.

V usage is TRBV10-3 and J usage is TRBJ1-6; 7 bases are shared with TRBD1. Germline lookup yields CDR1 ENHRY and CDR2 SYGVKD. This CDR3 spans 17 amino acids. V trimming: 2 bases; J trimming: 7 bases; junction bases outside the gene matches: 11. The CDR3 DNA reads TGTGCCATCAGTGAGGTGCCAGGGGGATTGGTGAATTCACCCCTCCACTTT. Translation gives CAISEVPGGLVNSPLHF.

The rearrangement joins TRBV6-5 to TRBJ1-4; 10 nucleotides align to TRBD1. V shed 4 bases and J 5 bases; nucleotides not matched to a gene: 1. This CDR3 has 14 amino acids. In germline, CDR1 is MNHEY, CDR2 SVGAGI. CDR3 nucleotides: TGTGCCAGCAGTTCGGGACAGGGGAATGAAAAACTGTTTTTT. It yields the protein CASSSGQGNEKLFF.

The V and J genes are TRBV7-9 and TRBJ2-3, with 13 bases lining up with TRBD2. CDR3 length: 19 amino acids. Germline V gene lookup returns CDR1 SEHNR and CDR2 FQNEAQ (reference sequence). J lost 0 bases, V lost 0 bases, and 6 bases had no gene match. CDR3 in DNA: TGTGCCAGCAGCTTAGCCTGGACTAGCGGGGGCCCTAGCACAGATACGCAGTATTTT. It specifies CASSLAWTSGGPSTDTQYF.

The genes are TRBV6-4 and TRBJ2-3, with D hard to call. There are 15 residues in the CDR3. Germline V gene sequence: CDR1 MRHNA, CDR2 SNTAGT. V shed 0 bases and J shed 0 bases, with 7 bases lying between them. The CDR3 is CASSDSTASTDTQYF. CDR3 nucleotides: TGTGCCAGCAGTGACTCGACTGCTAGCACAGATACGCAGTATTTT.

This chain connects TRBV5-1 to TRBJ1-2, with TRBD1 identical over 8 bases. The V and J ends lost 4 bases and 1 base, in that order; junction bases with no gene match: 3. The CDR3 runs to 14 residues. CDR1 is SGHRS, CDR2 YFSETQ, per germline. CDR3 sequence (DNA): TGCGCCAGCAGCGCAGGACAGGGTAACTATGGCTACACCTTC. Protein sequence: CASSAGQGNYGYTF.

The J gene is TRBJ1-5, the V gene TRBV6-5; D is perhaps TRBD1 (6 bases). This CDR3 has 15 amino acids. Per the germline V gene, CDR1 is MNHEY and CDR2 is SVGAGI. Trimming took off 3 bases at V and 2 bases at J, with 11 bases between the two ends. This CDR3 is CASSYTAGGNQPQHF. CDR3 DNA sequence: TGTGCCAGCAGTTATACGGCAGGGGGCAATCAGCCCCAGCATTTT.

The chain joins TRBV5-1 to TRBJ2-2; tentative D call: TRBD1 (5 bases). The V and J ends lost 2 bases and 0 bases respectively, with 5 bases between them. CDR3 length: 14 amino acids. Germline lookup yields CDR1 SGHRS and CDR2 YFSETQ. The CDR3 loop is CASSLQANTGELFF. In nucleotides, the CDR3 is TGCGCCAGCAGCTTACAGGCGAACACCGGGGAGCTGTTTTTT. Supplemented by reference TRBV5-1 and TRBJ2-2, the full variable domain reads KAGVTQTPRYLIKTRGQQVTLSCSPISGHRSVSWYQQTPGQGLQFLFEYFSETQRNKGNFPGRFSGRQFSNSRSEMNVSTLELGDSALYLCASSLQANTGELFFGEGSRLTVL.

This clone was counted a few times. The chain uses TRBV30 and TRBJ2-6; no definite D call. V shed 4 bases and J shed 3 bases, with 10 bases lying between them. The CDR3 is 14 amino acids. CDR1 GTSNPN and CDR2 SVGIG come from the germline V gene (reference sequence). The CDR3: CAWMQVYGANVLTF. The CDR3 nucleotides are TGTGCCTGGATGCAGGTGTATGGGGCCAACGTCCTGACTTTC.

J is TRBJ2-1 and V is TRBV2; no clear D gene. The V and J ends lost 5 bases and 5 bases respectively, with 7 bases between them. Per germline, CDR1 SNHLY and CDR2 FYNNEI. The CDR3 loop spans 12 amino acids. In nucleotides, the CDR3 is TGTGCCAGCAGTCTTACAAACAATGAGCAGTTCTTC. It specifies CASSLTNNEQFF. The variable domain in full, completed from reference TRBV2 and TRBJ2-1, reads EPEVTQTPSHQVTQMGQEVILRCVPISNHLYFYWYRQILGQKVEFLVSFYNNEISEKSEIFDDQFSVERPDGSNFTLKIRSTKLEDSAMYFCASSLTNNEQFFGPGTRLTVL.

CDR3 loop: CASSDFSGDTGELFF. The DNA for the CDR3 is TGTGCCAGCAGTGATTTTTCAGGGGACACCGGGGAGCTGTTTTTT. V usage is TRBV6-1 and J usage is TRBJ2-2; D possibly corresponds to TRBD1 (6 bases). The length of the CDR3 is 15 residues. Trimming removed 3 bases from V and 3 bases from J, with 11 bases in between. Germline assignment: CDR1 MNHNS and CDR2 SASEGT.

This clone has just one count. In DNA, the CDR3 is TGTGCCAGCAGCTTGGTGATGGAGGGTACAGCTTTCTTT. It encodes CASSLVMEGTAFF. The rearrangement links TRBV5-5 to TRBJ1-1; D not certain. Deletions cut 0 bases from V and 10 bases from J, with 13 bases between. This CDR3 contains 13 residues. Germline V gene sequence: CDR1 SGHKS, CDR2 YYEKEE (reference sequence).

This clone appeared a single time. The rearrangement links TRBV7-6 to TRBJ1-4; the match to TRBD1 covers 8 bases. The CDR3 extends over 16 amino acids. Germline V gene lookup returns CDR1 SGHVS and CDR2 FNYEAQ. The V segment lost 5 bases and the J segment 1 base; nucleotides outside the gene matches: 6. This CDR3 reads CASSPTGQGTNEKLFF. CDR3 coding DNA: TGTGCCAGCAGCCCAACCGGACAGGGAACTAATGAAAAACTGTTTTTT.

Here the CDR3 DNA reads TGTGCCAGCAGTTATCGTGGGGGAGGGGCTGAAGCTTTCTTT. Translating it yields CASSYRGGGAEAFF. The chain links TRBV6-5 to TRBJ1-1, with D perhaps TRBD1 (5 bases). V was cut by 3 bases and J by 6 bases, with 14 bases left in between. Germline V lookup: CDR1 MNHEY, CDR2 SVGAGI. The CDR3 totals 14 residues.

This rearrangement joins TRBV4-2 to TRBJ1-2; unclear D gene. V shed 0 bases and J shed 6 bases, with 11 bases lying between them. The CDR3 is 14 amino acids. From germline, CDR1 is LGHNA and CDR2 YNFKEQ. The chain's CDR3 is CASSQDRERNGYTF. The CDR3 DNA sequence: TGTGCCAGCAGCCAAGATCGCGAGAGGAATGGCTACACCTTC.

The chain employs TRBV28 and TRBJ1-1; weak D call: TRBD1 (5 bases). Germline loops: CDR1 MDHEN, CDR2 SYDVKM. The CDR3 totals 13 residues. Deletions cut 3 bases from V and 5 bases from J, with 10 bases between. Written as DNA, the CDR3 is TGTGCCAGCAGTTTTGTAAGGGGAACTGAAGCTTTCTTT. Amino acids: CASSFVRGTEAFF.

This chain uses TRBV3-1 (or the pseudogene TRBV3-2) with TRBJ1-4, with TRBD1 matching 7 bases. CDR3 size: 14 residues. V lost 4 bases, J lost 5 bases, and 4 bases stayed unmatched. The germline V gene encodes CDR1 LGHDT and CDR2 YNNKEL (reference sequence). The CDR3, as DNA: TGTGCCAGCAGCCGGGACAGTCAAAATGAAAAACTGTTTTTT. Its translation is CASSRDSQNEKLFF.

This rearrangement joins TRBV7-2 to TRBJ1-2; D gene unclear. CDR3 size: 16 residues. Trimming pared 1 base from V and 4 bases from J, leaving 16 bases between. Germline values: CDR1 SGHTA, CDR2 FQGNSA. The CDR3 spells CASSLEFTGYAYGYTF. The CDR3 DNA reads as TGTGCCAGCAGCTTAGAATTTACGGGGTATGCCTATGGCTACACCTTC.